The 25 T cell receptor beta chains presented below share a single source sample, sequenced in a study of T-cell memory formation after mild COVID-19. TCRdb reprocessed the 5' RACE reads with MiXCR, giving one entry per CDR3 protein. This sample has about 560,000 distinct CDR3 sequences, with roughly 17% found just once. Sequencing was performed on PBMCs or a T cell subset sorted from them (not recorded which). The receptors come from an adult woman who had mild COVID-19 (a few samples of this study predate the infection). Cell type and time point are not known.

The J gene is TRBJ1-1, the V gene TRBV20-1; D is possibly TRBD1 (6 bases). This CDR3 region has 15 residues. Germline V CDR1 and CDR2: DFQATT, SNEGSKA (reference sequence). The V end lost 1 base, the J end lost 3 bases, and 15 bases lay between the germline ends. CDR3 residues: CSARGDLTGHTEAFF. CDR3 coding DNA: TGCAGTGCTAGAGGGGACCTTACAGGGCACACTGAAGCTTTCTTT.

V usage is TRBV4-2 and J usage is TRBJ2-7; D unresolved. V was cut by 1 base and J by 4 bases, with 14 bases left in between. Germline loops: CDR1 LGHNA, CDR2 YNFKEQ. The CDR3 covers 15 residues. The CDR3 spells CASSQGSRSIYEQYF. In nucleotides, the CDR3 is TGTGCCAGCAGCCAAGGTAGCAGGAGCATTTACGAGCAGTACTTC.

This clonotype was observed a few times. CDR3 region: CASSLPPGGTDTQYF. The CDR3 DNA follows: TGTGCCAGCAGCTTACCCCCAGGGGGCACAGATACGCAGTATTTT. The J gene is TRBJ2-3, the V gene TRBV7-2; D perhaps matches TRBD1 (6 bases). Trimming shortened V by 2 bases and J by 1 base, and 10 bases separated the two germline ends. Germline lookup yields CDR1 SGHTA and CDR2 FQGNSA. The CDR3 contains 15 residues.

This clonotype appeared a few times. The chain links TRBV19 to TRBJ2-7; 9 bases line up with TRBD2. Germline assignment: CDR1 LNHDA and CDR2 SQIVND (reference sequence). V was clipped by 3 bases and J by 4 bases; unmatched bases: 4. This CDR3 is built from 14 residues. The CDR3 region has the DNA TGTGCCAGTAGTATTAGCGGGAGCATTTACGAGCAGTACTTC. Translated, it gives CASSISGSIYEQYF.

The chain couples TRBV5-1 to TRBJ2-7; D is perhaps TRBD1 or TRBD2 (6 bases each). The germline V gene has CDR1 SGHRS and CDR2 YFSETQ. The CDR3 sequence is 14 residues long. The V end was cut by 0 bases, the J end by 5 bases, with 12 bases between. In DNA, the CDR3 is TGCGCCAGCAGCTTGGAAAGGGGGGCCCACGAGCAGTACTTC. This encodes CASSLERGAHEQYF.

The chain is built from TRBV20-1 and TRBJ1-1; perhaps TRBD1 as D (5 bases). Trimming removed 4 bases at V and 5 bases at J, with 17 bases between. The germline gives CDR1 DFQATT, CDR2 SNEGSKA (reference sequence). The CDR3 covers 14 residues. In DNA form, the CDR3 reads TGCAGTGCTAACGACAGAGTTTCTGGGACTGAAGCTTTCTTT. Its translation: CSANDRVSGTEAFF.

The chain recombines TRBV4-1 with TRBJ1-5, with 10 bases lining up with TRBD1. CDR3 length equals 15 residues. Unmatched junction bases numbered 7, after V lost 4 bases and J lost 7 bases. Germline V gives CDR1 MGHRA, CDR2 YSYEKL. This CDR3 is CASSPSGQGWQPQHF. CDR3 nucleotides: TGCGCCAGCAGCCCATCGGGACAGGGGTGGCAGCCCCAGCATTTT.

The chain recombines TRBV5-6 with TRBJ2-1; 8 bases align to TRBD1. In germline, CDR1 is SGHDT, CDR2 YYEEEE. After removal of 4 bases from V and 0 bases from J, the junction contained 6 bases not matched to a gene. CDR3 length: 16 amino acids. In DNA, the CDR3 is TGTGCCAGCAGCACAAGGACAGGGAGCTCCTACAATGAGCAGTTCTTC. Amino acids: CASSTRTGSSYNEQFF.

This clonotype was recorded a few times. The chain joins TRBV14 to TRBJ2-1; the D is unclear. The CDR3 has 14 amino acids. Germline V gene sequence: CDR1 SGHDN, CDR2 FVKESK. V dropped 0 bases and J dropped 6 bases, with 9 bases sitting between them. CDR3 nucleotide sequence: TGTGCCAGCAGCCAAGATCCACCGTTCAATGAGCAGTTCTTC. It yields the protein CASSQDPPFNEQFF.

This clonotype was seen more than once but under ten times. The rearrangement joins TRBV7-9 to TRBJ1-2; tentative D call: TRBD1 (5 bases). This CDR3 spans 16 amino acids. V was trimmed by 3 bases and J by 2 bases, leaving 16 bases between them. CDR1 is SEHNR and CDR2 is FQNEAQ in the germline V gene (reference sequence). Here the CDR3 reads CASSFTTFRENYGYTF. The CDR3 DNA follows: TGTGCCAGCAGCTTCACAACATTCAGGGAGAACTATGGCTACACCTTC.

The rearrangement uses TRBV12-3 or TRBV12-4 and TRBJ2-3, with D unclear. Between the trimmed V and J ends, which lost 10 bases and 0 bases, there was a span of 14 bases. The CDR3 totals 14 residues. In DNA form, the CDR3 reads TGTGCCACCCGCCGGGCGATGAGCACAGATACGCAGTATTTT. Protein: CATRRAMSTDTQYF.

Concerning this clonotype: Possible read error: a much larger clone is one base away. The V gene is TRBV7-9, the J gene TRBJ1-5, with 8 bases fitting TRBD1. Germline values: CDR1 SEHNR, CDR2 FQNEAQ (reference sequence). CDR3 size: 14 residues. V gave up 4 bases and J gave up 3 bases; unmatched junction bases: 2. The chain's CDR3 is CASSSQGVNQPQHF. CDR3 DNA sequence: TGTGCCAGCAGCTCACAGGGGGTCAATCAGCCCCAGCATTTT.

In its sample, this clonotype was seen a few times. The chain combines TRBV12-3 or TRBV12-4 with TRBJ1-2, with D hard to call. This CDR3 comprises 13 residues. Deletions cut 2 bases from V and 8 bases from J, with 12 bases between. The chain's CDR3 is CASSLPGLGGYTF. The CDR3 coding sequence is TGTGCCAGCAGTTTACCGGGGTTGGGAGGCTACACCTTC.

The rearrangement joins TRBV12-3 or TRBV12-4 to TRBJ2-1; TRBD2 matches 12 bases. The CDR3 contains 14 residues. Trimming took 10 bases from V and 5 from J; bases not matched to a gene: 6. CDR3 loop: CATSGLAGHNEQFF. The CDR3, as DNA: TGTGCCACCTCGGGACTAGCGGGTCACAATGAGCAGTTCTTC.

This clonotype was seen only a few times. The rearrangement links TRBV9 to TRBJ2-7; D might be TRBD1 (6 bases). V shed 4 bases and J shed 7 bases, with 15 bases lying between them. The CDR3 has 13 residues. Germline V gene data show CDR1 as SGDLS and CDR2 as YYNGEE. DNA of the CDR3: TGTGCCAGCAGCCCTCACGACGGGACAGAGCAGTACTTC. This translates into CASSPHDGTEQYF.

In its sample, this clonotype was seen a few times. This sequence joins TRBV3-1 and TRBJ2-3, with D possibly matching TRBD2 (6 bases). CDR3 length: 15 residues. CDR1 and CDR2 (germline): LGHDT, YNNKEL (reference sequence). Trimming shortened V by 6 bases and J by 2 bases, and 15 bases separated the two germline ends. The CDR3 bases are TGTGCCAGCAGACTACGGGGGTTCAACACAGATACGCAGTATTTT. Translating it yields CASRLRGFNTDTQYF.

This clonotype was observed many times. The chain joins TRBV5-6 to TRBJ2-1; 7 bases are shared with TRBD1. V shed 1 base and J 0 bases; nucleotides not matched to a gene: 1. Germline CDR1 SGHDT, CDR2 YYEEEE. The CDR3 consists of 15 residues. This CDR3 is CASSLPGGSYNEQFF. In DNA, the CDR3 is TGTGCCAGCAGCTTGCCAGGGGGCTCCTACAATGAGCAGTTCTTC.

This chain joins TRBV28 and TRBJ2-1, with D possibly TRBD1 on 7 matching bases. Trimming left V 10 bases short and J 8 bases short, with 15 bases between. This CDR3 region has 12 residues. Germline V lookup: CDR1 MDHEN, CDR2 SYDVKM. The DNA for the CDR3 is TGTGCCACCTACGACAGGGACTATGAGCAGTTCTTC. As protein: CATYDRDYEQFF. Looking up the rest from reference TRBV28 and TRBJ2-1 gives the full variable domain: DVKVTQSSRYLVKRTGEKVFLECVQDMDHENMFWYRQDPGLGLRLIYFSYDVKMKEKGDIPEGYSVSREKKERFSLILESASTNQTSMYLCATYDRDYEQFFGPGTRLTVL.

This chain links TRBV12-3 or TRBV12-4 with TRBJ2-1; 10 bases match TRBD1. This CDR3 region has 15 residues. V was pared by 5 bases and J by 7 bases, with 8 bases of the junction left unmatched. The CDR3 here is CASSPRTGGRNEQFF. The CDR3, as DNA: TGTGCCAGCAGTCCCCGGACAGGGGGTCGAAATGAGCAGTTCTTC.

Many counts were recorded for this clonotype. The genes are TRBV7-9 and TRBJ2-7; 12 bases map to TRBD2. Germline values: CDR1 SEHNR, CDR2 FQNEAQ (reference sequence). CDR3 length equals 14 residues. V was clipped by 2 bases and J by 5 bases; unmatched bases: 1. This CDR3 reads CASSLRLAGDEQYF. CDR3 DNA sequence: TGTGCCAGCAGCTTACGACTAGCGGGAGACGAGCAGTACTTC.

This clonotype turned up a few times. The gene calls are TRBV20-1 and TRBJ2-3, with a possible D match to TRBD1 (5 bases). Trimming removed 3 bases from V and 2 bases from J, with 6 bases in between. In germline, CDR1 is DFQATT, CDR2 SNEGSKA (reference sequence). This CDR3 contains 12 residues. The CDR3 nucleotides read TGCAGTGCTAGGGACATCACAGATACGCAGTATTTT. This translates into CSARDITDTQYF.

The chain recombines TRBV27 with TRBJ1-6; the match to TRBD1 covers 7 bases. The length of the CDR3 is 15 residues. V lost 6 bases and J lost 10; bases outside the gene matches: 12. CDR1 and CDR2 (germline): MNHEY, SMNVEV (reference sequence). The CDR3 nucleotides read TGTGCCAGCAGGCTTTACCCTGCAGGGGGATCACCCCTCCACTTT. It codes for CASRLYPAGGSPLHF.

The CDR3 loop is CAISPDSNQPQHF. Written as DNA, the CDR3 is TGTGCCATCAGTCCTGATAGCAATCAGCCCCAGCATTTT. J is TRBJ1-5 and V is TRBV10-3; D gene uncertain. Germline values: CDR1 ENHRY, CDR2 SYGVKD. V was trimmed by 5 bases and J by 0 bases, leaving 5 bases between them. There are 13 residues in the CDR3.

J is TRBJ2-1 and V is TRBV6-6; 8 nucleotides align to TRBD2. The V gene end was trimmed by 7 bases and the J gene end by 4 bases; junction bases not matched to a gene: 9. This CDR3 has 15 amino acids. Germline V gene data show CDR1 as MNHNY and CDR2 as SVGAGI (reference sequence). The CDR3 nucleotides read TGTGCCAGCATCAGCGGGGGAGCCAGGTACAATGAGCAGTTCTTC. Its translation: CASISGGARYNEQFF.

This clonotype was picked up a small number of times. This sequence joins TRBV4-2 and TRBJ2-1; 10 nucleotides line up with TRBD1. V lost 3 bases to trimming and J lost 13 bases; unmatched junction nucleotides: 0. The CDR3 contains 11 residues. Germline CDR1 is LGHNA and CDR2 is YNFKEQ. This CDR3 is CASSQTGGQFF. CDR3 coding DNA: TGTGCCAGCAGCCAGACAGGGGGCCAGTTCTTC.